This TCR beta chain was obtained from a study of blood T cell repertoires in COVID-19. The overall study: Researchers got acute and convalescent COVID-19 samples from the United States, Italy and Spain.

Germline CDR1 reads SEHNR; CDR2 reads FQNEAQ (reference sequence). Trimming stripped 2 bases from V and 0 bases from J, with 5 bases between. The CDR3 is 14 residues long. Generated by immunoSEQ multiplex PCR, the TCRdb table keeps only in-frame clones and is missing some. The sample consists of about 60,000 clones, 65% to 90% of them appearing once. Followed over time, Seattle patients had been enrolled while infection was active. Sequenced input: peripheral blood. The TCR was taken from a man in his fifties with COVID-19, enrolled during active disease. V usage is TRBV7-9 and J usage is TRBJ1-3; no firm D call. Here the CDR3 reads CASSLSSSGNTIYF. In DNA form, the CDR3 reads TGTGCCAGCAGCTTATCCAGCTCTGGAAACACCATATATTTT.